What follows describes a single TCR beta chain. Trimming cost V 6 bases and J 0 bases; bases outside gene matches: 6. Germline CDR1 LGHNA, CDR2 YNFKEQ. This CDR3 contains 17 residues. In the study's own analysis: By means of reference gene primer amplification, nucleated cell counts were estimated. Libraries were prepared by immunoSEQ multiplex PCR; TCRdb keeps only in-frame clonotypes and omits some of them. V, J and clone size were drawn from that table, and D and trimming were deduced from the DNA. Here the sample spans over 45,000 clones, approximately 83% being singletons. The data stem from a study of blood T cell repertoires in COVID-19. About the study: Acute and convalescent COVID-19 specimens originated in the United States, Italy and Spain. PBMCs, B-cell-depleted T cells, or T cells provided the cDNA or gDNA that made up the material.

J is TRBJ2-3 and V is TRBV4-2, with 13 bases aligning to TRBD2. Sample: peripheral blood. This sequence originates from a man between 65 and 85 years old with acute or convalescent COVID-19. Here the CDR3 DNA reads TGTGCCAGCAGGCCAGGGGGACTAGCGGGAAGCACAGATACGCAGTATTTT. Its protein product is CASRPGGLAGSTDTQYF.